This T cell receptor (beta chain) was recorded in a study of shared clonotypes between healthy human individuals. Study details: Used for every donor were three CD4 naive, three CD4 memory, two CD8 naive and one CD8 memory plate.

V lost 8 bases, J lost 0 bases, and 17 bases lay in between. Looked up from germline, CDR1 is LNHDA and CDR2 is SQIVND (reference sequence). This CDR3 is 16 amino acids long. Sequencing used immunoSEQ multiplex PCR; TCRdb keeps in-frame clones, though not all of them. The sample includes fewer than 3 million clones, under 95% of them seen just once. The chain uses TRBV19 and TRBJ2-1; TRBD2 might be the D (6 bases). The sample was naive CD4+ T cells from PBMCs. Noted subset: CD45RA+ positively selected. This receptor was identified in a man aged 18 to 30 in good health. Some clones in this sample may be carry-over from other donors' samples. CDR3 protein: CASANIAVSSYNEQFF. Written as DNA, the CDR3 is TGTGCCAGTGCCAACATAGCGGTTAGCTCCTACAATGAGCAGTTCTTC.